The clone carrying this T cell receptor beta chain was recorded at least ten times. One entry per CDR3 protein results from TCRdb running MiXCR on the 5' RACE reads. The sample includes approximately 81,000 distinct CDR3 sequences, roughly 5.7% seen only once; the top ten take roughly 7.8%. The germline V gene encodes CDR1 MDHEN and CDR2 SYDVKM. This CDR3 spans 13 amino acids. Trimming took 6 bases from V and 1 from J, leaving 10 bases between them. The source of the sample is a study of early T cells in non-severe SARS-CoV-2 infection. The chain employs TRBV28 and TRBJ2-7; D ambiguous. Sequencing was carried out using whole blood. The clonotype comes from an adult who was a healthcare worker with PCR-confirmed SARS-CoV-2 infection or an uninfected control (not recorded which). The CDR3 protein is CASRVQSSYEQYF. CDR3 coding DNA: TGTGCCAGCAGGGTTCAATCGTCCTACGAGCAGTACTTC.